The rows below give T cell receptor beta chains drawn from one sample of a study of blood T cells in healthy people across ages. TCRdb itself ran the 5' RACE reads through MiXCR, one entry per CDR3 protein. The repertoire has roughly 640,000 distinct CDR3 sequences, about 28% of them found once; the top ten carry 15% to 17%. The sequenced sample was blood. These receptors were taken from a woman of 80 years or more in good health. Both conserved end residues are part of each CDR3. The order of the fields is J gene, CDR3 length, D gene, clone size, V gene, CDR3 DNA, CDR3 protein. A D gene is named only where the DNA matches it firmly. Some rows mark clone size as missing; the rest say once, few, many or name a class of expanded clone.

j_gene: TRBJ2-5
len: 14
d_gene: .
abundance: .
v_gene: TRBV7-2
CDR3nt: TGTGCCAGCAGCTTAACTCGGCTAGCAGAGACCCAGTACTTC
CDR3aa: CASSLTRLAETQYF

j_gene: TRBJ2-5
len: 17
d_gene: TRBD2
abundance: .
v_gene: TRBV28
CDR3nt: TGTGCCGGCAGTCCTCTAGGACTAGCGGGAGCACGGGAGACCCAGTACTTC
CDR3aa: CAGSPLGLAGARETQYF

j_gene: TRBJ1-5
len: 15
d_gene: .
abundance: .
v_gene: TRBV10-2
CDR3nt: TGCGCCAGCAGTGAGTCGGCGGGGAGCAATCAGCCCCAGCATTTT
CDR3aa: CASSESAGSNQPQHF

j_gene: TRBJ2-1
len: 16
d_gene: TRBD2
abundance: many
v_gene: TRBV27
CDR3nt: TGTGCCAGTTGCCCAGGGCGGGGGGTGATCAGCAATGAGCAGTTCTTC
CDR3aa: CASCPGRGVISNEQFF

j_gene: TRBJ2-3
len: 15
d_gene: TRBD2
abundance: .
v_gene: TRBV27
CDR3nt: TGTGCCAGCGTGGGACTAGCGGGATCCGCAGATACGCAGTATTTT
CDR3aa: CASVGLAGSADTQYF

j_gene: TRBJ1-1
len: 14
d_gene: .
abundance: .
v_gene: TRBV30
CDR3nt: TGTGCCTGGGGACCCGGTGGCGCGAACACTGAAGCTTTCTTT
CDR3aa: CAWGPGGANTEAFF

j_gene: TRBJ2-3
len: 14
d_gene: .
abundance: few
v_gene: TRBV20-1
CDR3nt: TGCAGTGCTGGGGGGAAAACTAGCACAGATACGCAGTATTTT
CDR3aa: CSAGGKTSTDTQYF

j_gene: TRBJ1-2
len: 15
d_gene: TRBD1
abundance: few
v_gene: TRBV7-9
CDR3nt: TGTGCCAGCAGCTTAGAGGGGGCGCGAGGCTATGGCTACACCTTC
CDR3aa: CASSLEGARGYGYTF

j_gene: TRBJ1-2
len: 15
d_gene: .
abundance: .
v_gene: TRBV20-1
CDR3nt: TGCAGTGCTCCAACAACTGGCGGGTTTGACCTAGGCTACACCTTC
CDR3aa: CSAPTTGGFDLGYTF

j_gene: TRBJ2-7
len: 13
d_gene: .
abundance: .
v_gene: TRBV3-1
CDR3nt: TGTGCCGGCAGTGCGGGACAGACCTACGAGCAGTACTTC
CDR3aa: CAGSAGQTYEQYF

j_gene: TRBJ2-5
len: 15
d_gene: .
abundance: .
v_gene: TRBV20-1
CDR3nt: TGCAGTGCTGGTCTTGGGGGGCTTGGTAAAGAGACCCAGTACTTC
CDR3aa: CSAGLGGLGKETQYF

j_gene: TRBJ2-5
len: 18
d_gene: .
abundance: .
v_gene: TRBV4-2
CDR3nt: TGTGCCAGCAGCCAGGGTCCCGCCAGGGAGAGATACCAAGAGACCCAGTACTTC
CDR3aa: CASSQGPARERYQETQYF

j_gene: TRBJ1-5
len: 18
d_gene: TRBD1
abundance: .
v_gene: TRBV19
CDR3nt: TGTGCCAGTGCCCAACTGGGGGGGACAGGGCTACAGAATCAGCCCCAGCATTTT
CDR3aa: CASAQLGGTGLQNQPQHF

j_gene: TRBJ1-1
len: 13
d_gene: .
abundance: few
v_gene: TRBV3-1
CDR3nt: TGTGCCAGCAGCAATACGGTCGGCACTGAAGCTTTCTTT
CDR3aa: CASSNTVGTEAFF

j_gene: TRBJ2-5
len: 12
d_gene: .
abundance: .
v_gene: TRBV25-1
CDR3nt: TGTGCCAGCAGTGCAGCGAGGGAGACCCAGTACTTC
CDR3aa: CASSAARETQYF

j_gene: TRBJ2-1
len: 11
d_gene: .
abundance: few
v_gene: TRBV11-2
CDR3nt: TGTGCCAGCAGCGCATATGGTGAGCAGTTCTTC
CDR3aa: CASSAYGEQFF

j_gene: TRBJ2-4
len: 15
d_gene: .
abundance: many
v_gene: TRBV5-6
CDR3nt: TGTGCCAGCAGCTACACAGGACAAGCCAAAAACATTCAGTACTTC
CDR3aa: CASSYTGQAKNIQYF

j_gene: TRBJ2-1
len: 15
d_gene: .
abundance: .
v_gene: TRBV10-2
CDR3nt: TGCGCCAGCAGTGCTTTCTCAAACTCCTACAATGAGCAGTTCTTC
CDR3aa: CASSAFSNSYNEQFF

j_gene: TRBJ1-6
len: 15
d_gene: TRBD1
abundance: .
v_gene: TRBV6-6
CDR3nt: TGTGCCAGCACCAACGGGGGACAGAATAATTCACCCCTCCACTTT
CDR3aa: CASTNGGQNNSPLHF

j_gene: TRBJ2-3
len: 17
d_gene: TRBD2
abundance: many
v_gene: TRBV3-1
CDR3nt: TGTGCCAGCAGCCAATCTCGGGGACTAGCGAATACAGATACGCAGTATTTT
CDR3aa: CASSQSRGLANTDTQYF

j_gene: TRBJ2-3
len: 15
d_gene: .
abundance: many
v_gene: TRBV12-3/TRBV12-4
CDR3nt: TGTGCCAGCAGTTTACTCTCGTCCCGCACAGATACGCAGTATTTT
CDR3aa: CASSLLSSRTDTQYF

j_gene: TRBJ2-1
len: 12
d_gene: .
abundance: many
v_gene: TRBV20-1
CDR3nt: TGCAGTGCTAGGGCCGTAACGTGGGAGCAGTTCTTC
CDR3aa: CSARAVTWEQFF

j_gene: TRBJ2-1
len: 11
d_gene: .
abundance: many
v_gene: TRBV12-3/TRBV12-4
CDR3nt: TGTGCCAGCAGTGGGGGCAATGAGCAGTTCTTC
CDR3aa: CASSGGNEQFF

j_gene: TRBJ1-1
len: 12
d_gene: .
abundance: .
v_gene: TRBV7-2
CDR3nt: TGTGCCAGCAGTTACACTTACACTGAAGCTTTCTTT
CDR3aa: CASSYTYTEAFF

j_gene: TRBJ1-3
len: 16
d_gene: .
abundance: .
v_gene: TRBV6-5
CDR3nt: TGTGCCAGCAGTTACTCCCCAGGGTCCTCTGGAAACACCATATATTTT
CDR3aa: CASSYSPGSSGNTIYF

j_gene: TRBJ1-2
len: 13
d_gene: .
abundance: .
v_gene: TRBV3-1
CDR3nt: TGTGCCAGCAGCCGAAGCACCGACTATGGCTACACCTTC
CDR3aa: CASSRSTDYGYTF

j_gene: TRBJ1-5
len: 14
d_gene: .
abundance: .
v_gene: TRBV12-3/TRBV12-4
CDR3nt: TGTGCCAGCAGTTTCGGGGAAAGCAATCAGCCCCAGCATTTT
CDR3aa: CASSFGESNQPQHF

j_gene: TRBJ2-6
len: 13
d_gene: .
abundance: few
v_gene: TRBV14
CDR3nt: TGTGCCAGCAGCCAAGATATTACGGGACCTAGAACTTTC
CDR3aa: CASSQDITGPRTF

j_gene: TRBJ2-3
len: 16
d_gene: .
abundance: .
v_gene: TRBV12-3/TRBV12-4
CDR3nt: TGTGCCAGCAGCACCCCGGGAACGTACGACCGCTATACGCAGTATTTT
CDR3aa: CASSTPGTYDRYTQYF

j_gene: TRBJ2-1
len: 15
d_gene: TRBD1
abundance: many
v_gene: TRBV20-1
CDR3nt: TGCAGTGCCGAGCCGGGGGGACAGGGGTACAATGAGCAGTTCTTC
CDR3aa: CSAEPGGQGYNEQFF

j_gene: TRBJ2-1
len: 14
d_gene: TRBD2
abundance: .
v_gene: TRBV20-1
CDR3nt: TGCAGTGCTGCCTTAGCGGGGGTCTACAATGGGCAGTTCTTC
CDR3aa: CSAALAGVYNGQFF

j_gene: TRBJ2-7
len: 14
d_gene: .
abundance: few
v_gene: TRBV4-1
CDR3nt: TGCGCCAGCAGCCAAGTGGGTAATAGGGACGAGCAGTACTTC
CDR3aa: CASSQVGNRDEQYF

j_gene: TRBJ2-3
len: 16
d_gene: .
abundance: many
v_gene: TRBV5-4
CDR3nt: TGTGCCAGCAGCCTGGTCGGGGGCCGAGACACAGATACGCAGTATTTT
CDR3aa: CASSLVGGRDTDTQYF

j_gene: TRBJ2-7
len: 12
d_gene: .
abundance: many
v_gene: TRBV30
CDR3nt: TGTGCCTGGAACAAGGTAGACTACGAGCAGTACTTC
CDR3aa: CAWNKVDYEQYF

j_gene: TRBJ2-3
len: 15
d_gene: TRBD1
abundance: many
v_gene: TRBV24-1
CDR3nt: TGTGCCACCAGTGATACAGGGGGCGCGAGGGATACGCAGTATTTT
CDR3aa: CATSDTGGARDTQYF

j_gene: TRBJ1-5
len: 15
d_gene: TRBD1
abundance: few
v_gene: TRBV7-8
CDR3nt: TGTGCCAGCAGCTTAGCACAGGGGAACAATCAGCCCCAGCATTTT
CDR3aa: CASSLAQGNNQPQHF

j_gene: TRBJ1-1
len: 16
d_gene: .
abundance: many
v_gene: TRBV7-6
CDR3nt: TGTGCCAGCAGCTTAGGATATCAATCGGGGACGGTTGAAGCTTTCTTT
CDR3aa: CASSLGYQSGTVEAFF

j_gene: TRBJ1-1
len: 16
d_gene: TRBD1
abundance: many
v_gene: TRBV12-3/TRBV12-4
CDR3nt: TGTGCCAGCAGTCCTACCCGACAGGGCCCGAACACTGAAGCTTTCTTT
CDR3aa: CASSPTRQGPNTEAFF

j_gene: TRBJ1-4
len: 11
d_gene: .
abundance: .
v_gene: TRBV28
CDR3nt: TGTGCCAGCAGTTCACGTGAAAAACTGTTTTTT
CDR3aa: CASSSREKLFF

j_gene: TRBJ1-2
len: 13
d_gene: .
abundance: few
v_gene: TRBV9
CDR3nt: TGTGCCAGCAGCGTAGGCAGTGCCCTTTCTATCACCTTC
CDR3aa: CASSVGSALSITF

j_gene: TRBJ1-4
len: 14
d_gene: .
abundance: few
v_gene: TRBV6-6
CDR3nt: TGTGCCATCGGTTGGTACATCAGGGGCGAAAAACTGTTTTTT
CDR3aa: CAIGWYIRGEKLFF

j_gene: TRBJ2-5
len: 13
d_gene: TRBD1
abundance: many
v_gene: TRBV11-2
CDR3nt: TGTGCCAGCTCACCGACAGGGAGAGAGACCCAGTACTTC
CDR3aa: CASSPTGRETQYF

j_gene: TRBJ2-4
len: 11
d_gene: .
abundance: .
v_gene: TRBV29-1
CDR3nt: TGCAGCGCGGGGTCGGAAAACATTCAGTACTTC
CDR3aa: CSAGSENIQYF

j_gene: TRBJ1-2
len: 13
d_gene: .
abundance: many
v_gene: TRBV12-3/TRBV12-4
CDR3nt: TGTGCCAGCAGTCTCGACAGGACTTATGGCTACACCTTC
CDR3aa: CASSLDRTYGYTF

j_gene: TRBJ2-7
len: 14
d_gene: .
abundance: .
v_gene: TRBV15
CDR3nt: TGTGCCACCAGCAGAAGGCATCCAAGTGAAGAGCAGTACTTC
CDR3aa: CATSRRHPSEEQYF

j_gene: TRBJ2-1
len: 12
d_gene: .
abundance: .
v_gene: TRBV7-2
CDR3nt: TGTGCCAGCAGCTGGGGTAACAATGAGCAGTTCTTC
CDR3aa: CASSWGNNEQFF

j_gene: TRBJ2-5
len: 13
d_gene: .
abundance: .
v_gene: TRBV6-1
CDR3nt: TGTGCCAGCAGTCGGAGGGAGGTAGAGACCCAGTACTTC
CDR3aa: CASSRREVETQYF

j_gene: TRBJ1-2
len: 14
d_gene: TRBD1
abundance: .
v_gene: TRBV5-1
CDR3nt: TGCGCCAGCAGCCCAGGACAGGCTCTCTATGGCTACACCTTC
CDR3aa: CASSPGQALYGYTF

j_gene: TRBJ2-7
len: 15
d_gene: TRBD2
abundance: .
v_gene: TRBV7-9
CDR3nt: TGCGCCAGCAGCGCCTGGACTAGCGGGAAAAATGAGCAGTACTTC
CDR3aa: CASSAWTSGKNEQYF

j_gene: TRBJ1-4
len: 15
d_gene: .
abundance: .
v_gene: TRBV6-6
CDR3nt: TGTGCCAGCAGTTACCCTCGCGAAGTTAATGAAAAACTGTTTTTT
CDR3aa: CASSYPREVNEKLFF

j_gene: TRBJ2-2
len: 13
d_gene: .
abundance: .
v_gene: TRBV12-5
CDR3nt: TGTGCTAGTGGTTTAGAGGGAACCGGGGAGCTGTTTTTT
CDR3aa: CASGLEGTGELFF

j_gene: TRBJ2-3
len: 17
d_gene: TRBD2
abundance: .
v_gene: TRBV12-3/TRBV12-4
CDR3nt: TGTGCCAGCAGTTTAAGACTAGCGGGGAGGAGCACAGATGCGCAGTATTTT
CDR3aa: CASSLRLAGRSTDAQYF

j_gene: TRBJ1-1
len: 15
d_gene: TRBD1
abundance: many
v_gene: TRBV6-1
CDR3nt: TGTGCCAGCAGCCCTACAGGGGGAAGATACACTGAAGCTTTCTTT
CDR3aa: CASSPTGGRYTEAFF

j_gene: TRBJ2-5
len: 15
d_gene: .
abundance: .
v_gene: TRBV7-9
CDR3nt: TGTGCCAGCAGCCAAGATGAGGGGGGAGAAGAGACCCAGTACTTC
CDR3aa: CASSQDEGGEETQYF

j_gene: TRBJ2-7
len: 14
d_gene: TRBD2
abundance: once
v_gene: TRBV12-3/TRBV12-4
CDR3nt: TGTGCCAGCAGTGGACGAGCGGGGGGAGATGAGCAGTACTTC
CDR3aa: CASSGRAGGDEQYF

j_gene: TRBJ2-7
len: 17
d_gene: TRBD1
abundance: .
v_gene: TRBV7-2
CDR3nt: TGTGCCGGCAGCTTAGAAGCATCCGGGACAGGCGGCTACGAGCAGTACTTC
CDR3aa: CAGSLEASGTGGYEQYF

j_gene: TRBJ2-3
len: 14
d_gene: .
abundance: .
v_gene: TRBV24-1
CDR3nt: TGTGCCACCAGTGATAGACGGGCCACAGGTACGCAGTATTTT
CDR3aa: CATSDRRATGTQYF

j_gene: TRBJ1-2
len: 14
d_gene: .
abundance: many
v_gene: TRBV5-1
CDR3nt: TGCGCCAGCAGCTTGATAATGGGGCAAGGTGGCTACACCTTC
CDR3aa: CASSLIMGQGGYTF

j_gene: TRBJ1-4
len: 14
d_gene: TRBD1
abundance: many
v_gene: TRBV6-2/TRBV6-3
CDR3nt: TGTGCCAGCAGTGAAGACAGGGGAGGTGAAAAACTGTTTTTT
CDR3aa: CASSEDRGGEKLFF

j_gene: TRBJ2-1
len: 15
d_gene: TRBD2
abundance: .
v_gene: TRBV12-3/TRBV12-4
CDR3nt: TGTGCCAGCAGACTACTAGCGGGACCCGGGAATGAGCAGTTCTTC
CDR3aa: CASRLLAGPGNEQFF